Following are 26 T cell receptor beta chains from one sample sequenced in a study of regulatory T cells in long-lasting Graves disease (dated by TCRdb to about 2021). Library preparation was by multiplex PCR. The data were produced on an Illumina HiSeq 4000. CDR3 regions were amplified by Arm-PCR with iRepertoire HTBI primers to construct TCR beta libraries. TCRdb's own reprocessing of the public reads used fastp at Q25 and MiXCR and kept productive beta chains. All rows with the same CDR3 protein become a single entry with the most common DNA and genes. The sample yields about 620,000 distinct CDR3 sequences; around 15% were counted once. The ten largest clonotypes hold approximately 18% of the sample. The sample's time point label, decoded: newly diagnosed GD, antithyroid drugs for less than 3 months. For both TCR sequencing and RNA sequencing, RNA was extracted from PBMCs in TRIzol. These same records also appear under a second study, on T cells in Graves' hyperthyroidism and ophthalmopathy.

The sample here was peripheral blood mononuclear cells (PBMCs), taken at new diagnosis, from a patient treated with antithyroid drugs. The origin of the receptors is a woman younger than 45 with Graves disease. Donor details come from another sample of the same person, matched by shared clones.

This clonotype was seen at least ten times. The V gene is TRBV3-1, the J gene TRBJ1-2; D is ambiguous. CDR1 LGHDT and CDR2 YNNKEL come from the germline V gene (reference sequence). The CDR3 runs to 13 residues. With 4 bases removed from V and 0 bases from J, the gap between germline ends came to 6 bases. The CDR3 reads CASSPNTNYGYTF. CDR3 DNA: TGTGCCAGCAGCCCGAATACTAACTATGGCTACACCTTC.

This clonotype was observed a handful of times. The chain couples TRBV20-1 to TRBJ1-5; D call uncertain. V was pared by 5 bases and J by 0 bases, with 11 bases between. The germline gives CDR1 DFQATT, CDR2 SNEGSKA (reference sequence). This CDR3 spans 14 amino acids. CDR3 sequence reads: CSAQTGNSNQPQHF. The CDR3 DNA sequence: TGCAGTGCTCAGACGGGTAATAGCAATCAGCCCCAGCATTTT.

The chain recombines TRBV19 with TRBJ1-5; the D gene is possibly TRBD1 (6 bases). Germline CDR1 LNHDA, CDR2 SQIVND (reference sequence). Trimming took off 5 bases at V and 6 bases at J, with 14 bases between the two ends. The CDR3 extends over 14 amino acids. CDR3: CASSLAVGGQPQHF. The CDR3 nucleotides are TGTGCCAGTAGTTTAGCCGTAGGGGGTCAGCCCCAGCATTTT.

This clonotype occurred a few times. This chain connects TRBV19 to TRBJ2-1; 8 nucleotides align to TRBD2. CDR3 length equals 14 residues. The trim removed 7 bases at V and 6 bases at J, leaving 8 bases unmatched. In germline, CDR1 is LNHDA, CDR2 SQIVND (reference sequence). The CDR3 region has the DNA TGTGCCAGTAAAGGACGGGAGGGAGCCAATGAGCAGTTCTTC. This gives the protein CASKGREGANEQFF.

The rearrangement links TRBV20-1 to TRBJ2-5, with 12 bases fitting TRBD2. This CDR3 contains 13 residues. Per the germline V gene, CDR1 is DFQATT and CDR2 is SNEGSKA (reference sequence). V lost 7 bases and J lost 5; bases outside the gene matches: 5. The CDR3 DNA reads TGCAGTGGACTAGCGGGAGTAATGGAGACCCAGTACTTC. It translates to CSGLAGVMETQYF.

Only a few counts were recorded for this clonotype. The rearrangement uses TRBV28 and TRBJ1-3, with D perhaps TRBD1 (5 bases). Germline V gene sequence: CDR1 MDHEN, CDR2 SYDVKM. There are 18 residues in the CDR3. Trimming left V 4 bases short and J 4 bases short, with 23 bases between. CDR3 DNA sequence: TGTGCCAGCAGTTCCTACTCTACCTACCAGGGCACCGGAAACACCATATATTTT. As protein: CASSSYSTYQGTGNTIYF.

The chain joins TRBV24-1 to TRBJ2-6; 12 nucleotides match TRBD1. Trimming took 5 bases from V and 3 from J; bases not matched to a gene: 16. The CDR3 runs 21 residues. The germline V gene has CDR1 KGHDR and CDR2 SFDVKD. Written as DNA, the CDR3 is TGTGCCACCAGTGGTTTTGCCCCACCGGGACAGGGGGCGCTTGGGGCCAACGTCCTGACTTTC. Amino acids: CATSGFAPPGQGALGANVLTF.

The chain recombines TRBV5-1 with TRBJ1-4, with 9 bases matching TRBD1. The CDR3 is 16 residues long. The V gene's germline CDR1 is SGHRS and CDR2 YFSETQ. V dropped 3 bases and J dropped 4; count of bases not matched to a gene: 7. The CDR3 protein is CASSSTGGAGNEKLFF. The CDR3 nucleotides are TGCGCCAGCAGCTCCACAGGGGGCGCGGGTAATGAAAAACTGTTTTTT.

This clonotype was detected ten times or more. The chain has TRBV28 and TRBJ2-3; 7 nucleotides align to TRBD1. With V trimmed by 4 bases and J by 5 bases, 9 bases remained unmatched. The germline CDR1 and CDR2 sequences are MDHEN and SYDVKM. The CDR3 runs 15 residues. DNA for the CDR3: TGTGCCAGCAGTTGGACAGGCCTAGGAGGAGATACGCAGTATTTT. It codes for CASSWTGLGGDTQYF.

The rearrangement uses TRBV18 and TRBJ2-1; 11 bases fit TRBD1. CDR3 length: 17 amino acids. V shed 0 bases, J shed 6 bases, and the junction held 7 bases outside the gene matches. CDR1 is KGHSH and CDR2 is LQKENI in the germline V gene. In DNA form, the CDR3 reads TGTGCCAGCTCACCACCGGACCGGACAGGGGGCCGCAATGAGCAGTTCTTC. The encoded protein is CASSPPDRTGGRNEQFF.

The CDR3 DNA is TGTGCCAGCTCACCACGGCTAGGGGTCGGTAATGAGCAGTTCTTC. Its protein product is CASSPRLGVGNEQFF. This chain joins TRBV18 and TRBJ2-1; a possible D gene is TRBD1 (5 bases). This CDR3 contains 15 residues. The germline V gene encodes CDR1 KGHSH and CDR2 LQKENI. Trimming shortened V by 1 base and J by 7 bases, and 14 bases separated the two germline ends.

This clonotype was seen at least ten times. The chain uses TRBV28 and TRBJ2-3; TRBD1 matches at 7 bases. This CDR3 has 16 residues. Germline CDR1 reads MDHEN; CDR2 reads SYDVKM. V shed 5 bases, J shed 2 bases, and the junction held 10 bases outside the gene matches. DNA of the CDR3: TGTGCCAGCAGTCCAGTGGGGCAGGGGGACACAGATACGCAGTATTTT. Translation: CASSPVGQGDTDTQYF.

The sample holds many counts of this clonotype. The genes are TRBV6-1 and TRBJ1-1, with D maybe TRBD1 (5 bases). Germline V lookup: CDR1 MNHNS, CDR2 SASEGT. The V and J ends lost 3 bases and 3 bases respectively, with 11 bases between them. The CDR3 contains 14 residues. The CDR3 reads CASSDDRSYTEAFF. The CDR3 DNA reads TGTGCCAGCAGTGACGACAGAAGTTACACTGAAGCTTTCTTT.

This clonotype has just a few counts. This chain connects TRBV12-3 or TRBV12-4 to TRBJ2-5, with D possibly matching TRBD2 (6 bases). The DNA matches TRBJ2-1 better at its end, which makes the J call doubtful. This CDR3 has 16 residues. CDR3: CASSLRGAGLSSKQFF. The CDR3 region has the DNA TGTGCCAGCAGTTTGAGGGGAGCGGGCTTATCAAGTAAGCAGTTCTTC.

Comments on this clonotype: Possible read error: a much larger clone is one base away. V and J are TRBV7-9 and TRBJ2-5; 8 nucleotides align to TRBD1. The germline V gene has CDR1 SEHNR and CDR2 FQNEAQ (reference sequence). This CDR3 contains 15 residues. V lost 4 bases to trimming and J lost 4 bases; unmatched junction nucleotides: 8. This CDR3 reads CASSSGQGGRETQYF. The CDR3, as DNA: TGTGCCAGCAGCTCAGGACAGGGTGGCCGAGAGACCCAGTACTTC.

This clonotype was detected many times. The chain combines TRBV5-1 with TRBJ2-3; 8 nucleotides agree with TRBD2. This CDR3 is built from 15 residues. Germline assignment: CDR1 SGHRS and CDR2 YFSETQ. J lost 5 bases, V lost 2 bases, and 7 bases had no gene match. In DNA form, the CDR3 reads TGCGCCAGCAGCTTAAGCGGGAGTCGGATAGATACGCAGTATTTT. Its translation: CASSLSGSRIDTQYF.

This clonotype was observed at least ten times. The chain links TRBV27 to TRBJ1-1; D is undetermined. Germline values: CDR1 MNHEY, CDR2 SMNVEV (reference sequence). Deletions cut 5 bases from V and 6 bases from J, with 10 bases between. The CDR3 contains 12 residues. Here the CDR3 reads CASSRKGAEAFF. For the CDR3, the DNA is TGTGCCAGCAGTAGAAAGGGCGCTGAAGCTTTCTTT.

This clonotype was observed a handful of times. The genes are TRBV7-8 and TRBJ1-2; D is possibly TRBD1 (5 bases). Trimming pared 5 bases from V and 8 bases from J, leaving 18 bases between. Germline assignment: CDR1 SGHVS and CDR2 FQNEAQ. The CDR3 contains 14 residues. In DNA, the CDR3 is TGTGCCAGCAGCCCCCTAGGGACCAGCCTAGGCTACACCTTC. Its translation: CASSPLGTSLGYTF.

This clonotype has more than one count but fewer than ten. J is TRBJ1-5 and V is TRBV6-1; D remains unclear. The V end was cut by 5 bases, the J end by 1 base, with 18 bases between. The CDR3 is 17 amino acids. Germline V gene lookup returns CDR1 MNHNS and CDR2 SASEGT. The CDR3 region is CASSTDRPKGSNQPQHF. The CDR3 nucleotides are TGTGCCAGCAGTACTGATAGACCTAAAGGGAGCAATCAGCCCCAGCATTTT.

This clonotype has at least ten counts. The chain joins TRBV6-1 to TRBJ1-1; D might be TRBD1 (5 bases). Germline V gene sequence: CDR1 MNHNS, CDR2 SASEGT. V was pared by 5 bases and J by 1 base, with 17 bases between. The CDR3 extends over 16 amino acids. The CDR3 region is CASSPPRRGRNTEAFF. The CDR3 DNA sequence: TGTGCCAGCAGTCCTCCCCGAAGGGGACGGAACACTGAAGCTTTCTTT.

In this sample, this clonotype turned up many times. The chain is built from TRBV29-1 and TRBJ1-1, with D possibly matching TRBD1 (5 bases). The CDR3 consists of 12 residues. Trimming took 5 bases from V and 4 from J, leaving 11 bases between them. Germline V gene lookup returns CDR1 SQVTM and CDR2 ANQGSEA. The CDR3 bases are TGCAGCGTTTCCCGGGACGCCACTGAAGCTTTCTTT. This codes for CSVSRDATEAFF.

At least ten counts were recorded for this clonotype. One end of the junction does not line up with germline, which may come from a read error. The J gene is TRBJ2-7, the V gene TRBV28, with D tentatively TRBD1 (5 bases). CDR3 length: 14 amino acids. CDR1 and CDR2 (germline): MDHEN, SYDVKM. CDR3 loop: CASSFTDNPYEQYF. CDR3 nucleotide sequence: TGCGCCAGCAGTTTTACGGACAACCCCTACGAGCAGTACTTC.

The chain carries TRBV7-2 and TRBJ2-7; D unclear. Germline CDR1 and CDR2: SGHTA and FQGNSA. The V end lost 3 bases, the J end lost 3 bases, and 12 bases lay between the germline ends. The CDR3 covers 14 residues. In nucleotides, the CDR3 is TGTGCCAGCAGCTTTGGGGTAATGTACTACGAGCAGTACTTC. Translating gives CASSFGVMYYEQYF.

The rearrangement uses TRBV3-1 and TRBJ2-7; TRBD2 matches 10 bases. After removal of 4 bases from V and 2 bases from J, the junction contained 5 bases not matched to a gene. The germline gives CDR1 LGHDT, CDR2 YNNKEL (reference sequence). The CDR3 has 15 residues. The CDR3 region is CASSPNGLAAYEQYF. The CDR3 DNA is TGTGCCAGCAGCCCGAACGGACTAGCGGCCTACGAGCAGTACTTC.

This clonotype was seen more than once but under ten times. The chain has TRBV10-2 and TRBJ2-7; D ambiguous. The germline V gene encodes CDR1 WSHSY and CDR2 SAAADI. This CDR3 spans 14 amino acids. The V gene lost 4 bases and the J gene lost 4 bases, with 14 bases spanning the gap. CDR3 nucleotide sequence: TGCGCCAGCAGTGTCCCAGTTGGGGATTACGAGCAGTACTTC. Translation gives CASSVPVGDYEQYF.

This clonotype was seen ten or more times. This chain joins TRBV7-3 and TRBJ2-1; D uncertain. This CDR3 is 13 amino acids long. Trimming removed 4 bases at V and 7 bases at J, with 11 bases between. The V gene's germline CDR1 is SGHTA and CDR2 FQGTGA. The CDR3 nucleotides read TGTGCCAGCAGCTCCTCGGAACTGAATGAGCAGTTCTTC. Translated: CASSSSELNEQFF.